The T cell receptor beta chain described here comes from a study of blood T cell repertoires in COVID-19 (dated by TCRdb to the early 2020s). Study-level background: Collaborator samples came from the United States, Italy and Spain and covered acute and convalescent phases of COVID-19. The repertoires were released in a freely available public database meant as a resource for research on the immune response to SARS-CoV-2. The sample metadata nearly always contained a de-identified subject ID, COVID-19 status, age in years and sex. HLA class I and class II types, where available, came from metadata supplied by the sample provider rather than from assay-based typing. The samples were drawn from two sources: the first 160 participants of the ongoing ImmuneRACE study, and 950 to 1,500 subjects contributed by 6 global collaborators. The prospective study material was composed of cDNA or gDNA derived from T cells, B-cell-depleted T cells, or PBMCs. Subjects who had been exposed to COVID-19, were actively infected with it, or had recovered from it provided the deeply sampled blood TCRbeta repertoires that made up the dataset.

With regard to this clone: The clone's antigen remains unknown. The record has no base qualities; no much larger clone is one base away.

Each collaborating institution followed its own protocols to collect whole blood in K2EDTA tubes. For TCRbeta analysis, collaborators shipped samples as frozen whole blood, isolated PBMCs, or DNA extracted from either of those sample types. The immunoSEQ Assay, a bias-controlled multiplex PCR, was used to amplify TCRbeta CDR3 regions from genomic DNA. Per the original workflow: The number of nucleated cells in each sample was estimated by amplification of reference gene primers within the assay. To quantify the absolute abundance of each unique TCRbeta CDR3 rearrangement, sequence reads were collapsed and filtered. For each sample, productive Simpson clonality was calculated by taking the square root of Simpson's diversity index across productive rearrangements. TCRdb re-hosts the immuneACCESS table, in-frame sequences only. Its copies lack some clones; in the studies checked, an unresolved V gene accounts for under half of them, and the cause for the rest is not known. V, J and clone size derive from that table, while D and trimming were established from the DNA sequence. This sample is represented by 200,000 to 300,000 clones; roughly four fifths of them were singletons. 4% to 5% of the sample lies in the top ten.

Study-wide findings and limitations: The amount of clinical and demographic metadata varied by source and participant and was provided uncurated.

The sequence came from a woman between 70 and 85 years old with acute or convalescent COVID-19. The source material was peripheral blood.

The nucleotide sequence is given as TGTGCCAGCAGCCCCGCGGGACTAGCGGGGTCATCCTACGAGCAGTACTTC. This encodes CASSPAGLAGSSYEQYF. The V gene is TRBV7-2 and the J gene is TRBJ2-7; 13 bases in the middle match TRBD2. Measured from the cysteine to the phenylalanine, the CDR3 is 17 residues long. Of all the DNA, just the CDR3 is kept, 51 bases in frame from base 1. V is pruned by 5 bases and J by 1 base, leaving 8 bases of the junction without a gene match. For CDR1 and CDR2, the germline V gene lists SGHTA and FQGNSA.